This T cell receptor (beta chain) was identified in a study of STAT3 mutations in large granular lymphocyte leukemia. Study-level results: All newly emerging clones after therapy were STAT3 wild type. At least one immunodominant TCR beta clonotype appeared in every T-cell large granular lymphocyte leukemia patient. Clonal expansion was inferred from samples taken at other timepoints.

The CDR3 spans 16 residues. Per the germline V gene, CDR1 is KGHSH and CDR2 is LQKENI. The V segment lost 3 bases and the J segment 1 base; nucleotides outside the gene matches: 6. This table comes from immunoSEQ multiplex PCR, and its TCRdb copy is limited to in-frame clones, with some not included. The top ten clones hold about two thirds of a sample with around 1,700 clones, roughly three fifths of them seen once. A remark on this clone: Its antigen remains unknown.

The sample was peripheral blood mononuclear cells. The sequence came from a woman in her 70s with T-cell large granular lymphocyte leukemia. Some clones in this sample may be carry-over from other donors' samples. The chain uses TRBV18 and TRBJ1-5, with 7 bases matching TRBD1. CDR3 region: CASSPGTVGSNQPQHF. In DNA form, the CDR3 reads TGTGCCAGCTCACCTGGGACAGTCGGGAGCAATCAGCCCCAGCATTTT.